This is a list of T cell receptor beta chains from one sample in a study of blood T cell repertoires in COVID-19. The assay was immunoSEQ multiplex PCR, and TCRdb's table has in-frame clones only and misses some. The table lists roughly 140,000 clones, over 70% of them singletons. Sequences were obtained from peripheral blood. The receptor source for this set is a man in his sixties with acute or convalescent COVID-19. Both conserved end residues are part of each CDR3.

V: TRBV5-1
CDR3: CASSTQATGGGGNEQFF

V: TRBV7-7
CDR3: CASSLGYRISGEETQYF

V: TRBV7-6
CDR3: CASSFGTSGEETQYF

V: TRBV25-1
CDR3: CASSEGTSGSYEQYF

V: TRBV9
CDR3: CASSVGPSGHTGELFF

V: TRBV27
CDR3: CASSWSDSREAFF

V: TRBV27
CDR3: CASGVGARHYGYTF

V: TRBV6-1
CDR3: CASSEGTGFGYGYTF

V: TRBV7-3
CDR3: CASSLAAGAAYNEQFF

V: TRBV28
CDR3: CASSTPGGDTQYF

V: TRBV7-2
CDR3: CASSSGLVGYEQYF

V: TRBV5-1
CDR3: CASSLGWVDSYEQYF

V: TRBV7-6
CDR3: CASSLPGGTGNTIYF

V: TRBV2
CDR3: CASSGLVTGSPLHF

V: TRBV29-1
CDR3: CSVESATGHSYEQYF

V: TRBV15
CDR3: CATSREAGRNQPQHF

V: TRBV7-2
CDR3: CASSRQTGSEAEAFF

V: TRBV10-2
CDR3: CASSRGKQGTEAFF

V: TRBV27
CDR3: CASSAYLSGTEAFF

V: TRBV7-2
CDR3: CASSSPQVDEQFF

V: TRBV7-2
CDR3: CASQGTGVYGYTF

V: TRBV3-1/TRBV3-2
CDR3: CASSPRGGGGATEQFF

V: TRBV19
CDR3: CASRLSNQPQHF

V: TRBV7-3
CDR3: CASSLGAGQGDEQYF

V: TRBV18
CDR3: CASSPESWGGAFF

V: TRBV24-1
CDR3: CATSESKGTGDNTEAFF

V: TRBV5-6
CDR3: CASSWGPRTGKRTDTQYF

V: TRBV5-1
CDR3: CASHRGTGRAEAFF